These 9 T cell receptor beta chains were all obtained from the same sample, sequenced in a study of T-cell reconstitution after alpha-beta-depleted transplantation in children. The library targeted TCRbeta and was prepared with unique molecular identifiers. Using its own MiXCR run on the PCR reads, TCRdb lists one record per CDR3 protein. Of roughly 220,000 distinct CDR3 sequences in the sample, around 12% are singletons; the top ten hold over 2.5%. This sample comprised PBMCs from the stem cell graft donor, obtained from the stem cell graft. Receptors originate from a human donor who donated a stem cell graft to a child with acute lymphoblastic leukemia.

At least ten counts were recorded for this clonotype. The chain recombines TRBV20-1 with TRBJ2-7; 10 bases match TRBD1. Germline V gives CDR1 DFQATT, CDR2 SNEGSKA (reference sequence). This CDR3 has 15 amino acids. Trimming removed 5 bases from V and 6 bases from J; junction bases left unmatched: 13. CDR3 nucleotide sequence: TGCAGTGCTGCCGGGACAGGGGCCGACGGTGGCGAGCAGTACTTC. This sequence encodes CSAAGTGADGGEQYF.

This clonotype was recorded many times. This sequence joins TRBV4-3 and TRBJ2-3; D is ambiguous. Germline values: CDR1 LGHNA, CDR2 YSLEER. There are 14 residues in the CDR3. Trimming took 1 base from V and 5 from J, leaving 10 bases between them. The DNA for the CDR3 is TGCGCCAGCAGCCAAGCTGGACGAAGAGATACGCAGTATTTT. Its translation: CASSQAGRRDTQYF.

This clonotype was recorded many times. This rearrangement joins TRBV25-1 to TRBJ2-1; 7 bases align to TRBD2. Germline lookup yields CDR1 MGHDK and CDR2 SYGVNS. The V gene end was trimmed by 1 base and the J gene end by 7 bases; junction bases not matched to a gene: 10. The CDR3 contains 16 residues. CDR3 in DNA: TGTGCCAGCAGTGAATCCGCGGGAGAGCTCTGGAATGAGCAGTTCTTC. Its translation: CASSESAGELWNEQFF.

This clonotype was counted ten times or more. This chain links TRBV28 with TRBJ2-1; D ambiguous. The CDR3 runs to 13 residues. Germline CDR1 MDHEN, CDR2 SYDVKM. V was shortened by 8 bases and J by 5 bases, with 13 bases between the two germline ends. Written as DNA, the CDR3 is TGTGCCAGCGGAGCGAGAGTACACAATGAGCAGTTCTTC. Translated: CASGARVHNEQFF.

This clonotype came up many times. The CDR3 DNA is TGTGCCAGCCGCTTAGGGAATTTTCCACAAGAGACCCAGTACTTC. Residues: CASRLGNFPQETQYF. The chain links TRBV12-3 or TRBV12-4 to TRBJ2-5; the D is unclear. The CDR3 spans 15 residues. Trimming pared 8 bases from V and 2 bases from J, leaving 18 bases between.

A few counts support this clonotype. The J gene is TRBJ2-6, the V gene TRBV7-9; D uncertain. V lost 0 bases, J lost 3 bases, and 0 bases lay in between. This CDR3 comprises 13 residues. CDR1 is SEHNR, CDR2 FQNEAQ, per germline (reference sequence). The CDR3 protein is CASSLAGANVLTF. The CDR3 nucleotides are TGTGCCAGCAGCTTAGCTGGGGCCAACGTCCTGACTTTC.

This clonotype was detected many times. The gene calls are TRBV20-1 and TRBJ2-7, with D unresolved. V shed 0 bases and J shed 0 bases, with 9 bases lying between them. CDR1 is DFQATT, CDR2 SNEGSKA, per germline (reference sequence). The CDR3 is made up of 14 amino acids. CDR3 loop: CSARELGSSYEQYF. The DNA for the CDR3 is TGCAGTGCTAGAGAATTAGGTAGCTCCTACGAGCAGTACTTC.

This clonotype has a count of ten or more. V and J are TRBV10-3 and TRBJ2-3; 7 bases map to TRBD1. Germline trimming cut 4 bases from V and 2 bases from J; bases unmatched to any gene: 6. The CDR3 has 15 residues. Germline V gives CDR1 ENHRY, CDR2 SYGVKD. DNA of the CDR3: TGTGCCATCAGTGTGGGCAGGGGGACCACAGATACGCAGTATTTT. It codes for CAISVGRGTTDTQYF.

In this sample, this clonotype turned up many times. V usage is TRBV20-1 and J usage is TRBJ1-3; no clear D gene. The CDR3 totals 14 residues. The V and J ends lost 3 bases and 0 bases respectively, with 9 bases between them. Germline CDR1 DFQATT, CDR2 SNEGSKA (reference sequence). The CDR3 region has the DNA TGCAGTGCTAGTTTTCAGCACTCTGGAAACACCATATATTTT. Its protein product is CSASFQHSGNTIYF.